This T cell receptor beta chain was recorded in a study of blood T cell repertoires in COVID-19. TCRdb's table, derived via immunoSEQ multiplex PCR, lists solely in-frame clones and lacks some. The sample yields 200,000 to 250,000 clones, around 88% seen once. This CDR3 is built from 15 residues. CDR1 and CDR2 from the germline V gene are SGHTA and FQGNSA. With 1 base clipped from V and 5 bases from J, the junction kept 6 bases outside the gene matches. The sequence was collected from a woman in her 30s who had recovered from COVID-19. The material sequenced was peripheral blood. The V call is TRBV7-2, the J call TRBJ2-5; 8 bases are shared with TRBD1. This CDR3 is CASSLVSGGRETQYF. CDR3 sequence (DNA): TGTGCCAGCAGCTTAGTATCAGGGGGCCGGGAGACCCAGTACTTC.